Given below is one T cell receptor beta chain in context. As yet, its antigen is unknown. The data originate from a study of response to subunit inactivated influenza vaccine. Study-wide findings and caveats: The authors proposed limited new T cell recruitment per seasonal influenza vaccination.

A single record per CDR3 protein comes from TCRdb applying MiXCR to the RT-PCR reads. The sample shows over 750,000 distinct CDR3 sequences, 21% of them seen only once. CDR1 and CDR2 (germline): SGHTA, FQGNSA. This CDR3 has 16 residues. V lost 0 bases and J 9 bases, leaving 18 bases between the germline ends. The chain recombines TRBV7-2 with TRBJ2-1; tentatively, D is TRBD1 (5 bases). The TCR was taken from a man between 45 and 60 years old who received an inactivated influenza vaccine. The sequencing used PBMCs from blood, collected 5 to 6 days after vaccination. As DNA, the CDR3 is TGTGCCAGCAGCTTAGCCCCCGTAGGCAGGGCTCTTGAGCAGTTCTTC. It codes for CASSLAPVGRALEQFF.